These 28 T cell receptor beta chains share one sample of origin, sequenced in a study of blood T cell repertoires in COVID-19. TCRdb keeps only in-frame clones here, not all; method: immunoSEQ multiplex PCR. The sample records some 70,000 clones, around 84% being singletons. Material: peripheral blood. The receptors shown here come from a man in his fifties with active COVID-19.

The J gene is TRBJ1-5, the V gene TRBV5-6, with 7 bases that match TRBD1. Germline assignment: CDR1 SGHDT and CDR2 YYEEEE. V shed 4 bases, J shed 3 bases, and the junction held 4 bases outside the gene matches. The CDR3 has 14 amino acids. The CDR3 coding sequence is TGTGCCAGCAGCACCGGACAGGTCAATCAGCCCCAGCATTTT. As protein: CASSTGQVNQPQHF.

The chain carries TRBV7-9 and TRBJ2-1; 9 bases are shared with TRBD2. V lost 3 bases and J lost 9; bases outside the gene matches: 9. Germline V gene data show CDR1 as SEHNR and CDR2 as FQNEAQ (reference sequence). The CDR3 spans 15 residues. The CDR3 DNA follows: TGTGCCAGCAGCTTGCTTGGCGGGGGGGCCCTTGAGCAGTTCTTC. Protein: CASSLLGGGALEQFF.

The rearrangement links TRBV9 to TRBJ1-2; no firm D call. V lost 1 base, J lost 2 bases, and 3 bases lay in between. The germline V gene encodes CDR1 SGDLS and CDR2 YYNGEE. The CDR3 totals 12 residues. The CDR3 here is CASSVQNYGYTF. The CDR3 DNA sequence: TGTGCCAGCAGCGTACAGAACTATGGCTACACCTTC.

This clone was counted a single time. V usage is TRBV6-5 and J usage is TRBJ1-1; 7 bases match TRBD1. The CDR3 consists of 13 residues. CDR1 is MNHEY and CDR2 is SVGAGI in the germline V gene. J lost 6 bases, V lost 8 bases, and 9 bases had no gene match. CDR3 coding DNA: TGTGCCAGCCAAGCAGGTGGGACAGCTGAAGCTTTCTTT. It codes for CASQAGGTAEAFF.

A few counts support this clone. The CDR3 DNA reads as TGTGCCTGGGGAGACAGACCTTCACCCCTCCACTTT. This gives the protein CAWGDRPSPLHF. J is TRBJ1-6 and V is TRBV30; possibly TRBD1 for D (5 bases). Trimming pared 5 bases from V and 9 bases from J, leaving 11 bases between. The germline V gene has CDR1 GTSNPN and CDR2 SVGIG (reference sequence). The CDR3 extends over 12 amino acids.

The V and J genes are TRBV4-2 and TRBJ2-5; TRBD2 aligns across 10 bases. The trim removed 0 bases at V and 5 bases at J, leaving 6 bases unmatched. Germline-derived CDR1 and CDR2 are LGHNA and YNFKEQ. The length of the CDR3 is 16 residues. The CDR3 region is CASSQEAGGDVETQYF. CDR3 DNA: TGTGCCAGCAGCCAAGAAGCGGGAGGGGATGTTGAGACCCAGTACTTC.

The genes are TRBV5-1 and TRBJ1-2; 8 bases are shared with TRBD1. V lost 5 bases to trimming and J lost 7 bases; unmatched junction nucleotides: 10. CDR1 is SGHRS, CDR2 YFSETQ, per germline. This CDR3 comprises 14 residues. CDR3 region: CASSQDRGSGGYTF. In DNA form, the CDR3 reads TGCGCCAGCAGTCAAGACAGGGGTTCGGGTGGCTACACCTTC.

The chain links TRBV6-2 or TRBV6-3 to TRBJ2-7, with unresolved D. The germline V gene encodes CDR1 MNHEY and CDR2 SVGEGT. This CDR3 comprises 14 residues. Trimming stripped 4 bases from V and 0 bases from J, with 10 bases between. In DNA form, the CDR3 reads TGTGCCAGCAGTTTTACCGTGAGCTCCTACGAGCAGTACGTC. It encodes CASSFTVSSYEQYV.

The chain is built from TRBV5-1 and TRBJ1-2; D is ambiguous. V was shortened by 3 bases and J by 4 bases, with 13 bases between the two germline ends. Germline-derived CDR1 and CDR2 are SGHRS and YFSETQ. CDR3 length: 14 residues. The CDR3 region is CASSSRGESYGYTF. DNA of the CDR3: TGCGCCAGCAGCTCCCGCGGCGAAAGCTATGGCTACACCTTC.

The chain joins TRBV6-6 to TRBJ2-1; D is possibly TRBD2 (5 bases). Germline assignment: CDR1 MNHNY and CDR2 SVGAGI (reference sequence). The CDR3 length is 14 residues. The ends were cut back, 6 bases at V and 9 bases at J, with 18 bases in the middle. The CDR3: CASSQAELGVEQFF. The CDR3 DNA reads as TGTGCCAGCAGCCAAGCGGAACTTGGGGTTGAGCAGTTCTTC.

The gene calls are TRBV7-5 and TRBJ2-3; the D call TRBD2 from the table was never checked on the DNA. TRBV7-5 corresponds to a pseudogene. This CDR3 spans 14 amino acids. The CDR3 coding sequence is TGTGCCAGGGATCTAGCCCCCAATAGTGATACGCAGTATTTT. It specifies CARDLAPNSDTQYF.

This sequence joins TRBV5-4 and TRBJ2-7, with 7 bases fitting TRBD1. The CDR3 sequence is 14 residues long. Trimming at V came to 3 bases and at J to 2 bases, leaving 5 bases not matched to a gene. CDR1 is SGHNT and CDR2 is YYREEE in the germline V gene (reference sequence). In DNA, the CDR3 is TGTGCCAGCAGCTACGACAGGGAGACCTACGAGCAGTACTTC. It is translated as CASSYDRETYEQYF.

This clone was detected a few times. V usage is TRBV7-9 and J usage is TRBJ2-7, with a possible D match to TRBD1 (7 bases). The CDR3 is 16 amino acids. Germline V gene data show CDR1 as SEHNR and CDR2 as FQNEAQ (reference sequence). V lost 5 bases to trimming and J lost 4 bases, with 21 bases between them. CDR3 nucleotides: TGTGCCAGCAGCCCCTCAGGGGGACTCCTCTCGTACGAGCAGTACTTC. Encoded protein: CASSPSGGLLSYEQYF. The entire variable domain, with the rest obtained from reference TRBV7-9 and TRBJ2-7, is as follows: DTGVSQNPRHKITKRGQNVTFRCDPISEHNRLYWYRQTLGQGPEFLTYFQNEAQLEKSRLLSDRFSAERPKGSFSTLEIQRTEQGDSAMYLCASSPSGGLLSYEQYFGPGTRLTVT.

The chain employs TRBV4-1 and TRBJ2-1, with a weak D call TRBD1 (6 bases). The CDR3 is 17 residues long. The ends were cut back, 4 bases at V and 8 bases at J, with 24 bases in the middle. CDR1 is MGHRA and CDR2 is YSYEKL in the germline V gene. The CDR3, as DNA: TGCGCCAGCAGCCTCAGGGGAACTACAGCTTCAGGCGATGAGCAGTTCTTC. Protein product: CASSLRGTTASGDEQFF.

The rearrangement uses TRBV2 and TRBJ2-2; TRBD2 agrees at 8 bases. Germline V CDR1 and CDR2: SNHLY, FYNNEI. The CDR3 is 17 residues long. The V segment lost 7 bases and the J segment 6 bases; nucleotides outside the gene matches: 16. CDR3 region: CASNQLAVAGFAGELFF. The CDR3 nucleotides read TGTGCCAGCAACCAACTAGCGGTCGCGGGGTTTGCCGGGGAGCTGTTTTTT.

The rearrangement uses TRBV3-1 (or the pseudogene TRBV3-2) and TRBJ2-7; unclear D gene. With 0 bases removed from V and 0 bases from J, the gap between germline ends came to 9 bases. The CDR3 runs 15 residues. Germline lookup yields CDR1 LGHDT and CDR2 YNNKEL (reference sequence). Here the CDR3 reads CASSQDQSGSYEQYF. For the CDR3, the DNA is TGTGCCAGCAGCCAAGATCAATCCGGCTCCTACGAGCAGTACTTC.

The chain uses TRBV3-1 (or the pseudogene TRBV3-2) and TRBJ1-1; TRBD1 aligns across 9 bases. V trimming: 5 bases; J trimming: 6 bases; junction bases outside the gene matches: 13. Germline V gene lookup returns CDR1 LGHDT and CDR2 YNNKEL (reference sequence). This CDR3 is built from 16 residues. CDR3 sequence: CASSRDRASLVAEAFF. The CDR3 nucleotides read TGTGCCAGCAGCAGGGACAGGGCCTCCCTGGTCGCTGAAGCTTTCTTT.

The rearrangement links TRBV2 to TRBJ2-7; tentatively, D is TRBD2 (6 bases). Trimming cost V 9 bases and J 4 bases, with 19 bases left between them. CDR3 length equals 14 residues. Germline CDR1 SNHLY, CDR2 FYNNEI. In DNA form, the CDR3 reads TGTGCCAGTCATAGCGCAGGAGGGCCTTACGAGCAGTACGTC. It specifies CASHSAGGPYEQYV.

The chain recombines TRBV6-1 with TRBJ1-1; D is perhaps TRBD1 (5 bases). The CDR3 runs to 15 residues. CDR1 is MNHNS and CDR2 is SASEGT in the germline V gene. Trimming left V 2 bases short and J 4 bases short, with 14 bases between. CDR3 sequence: CASSEIQGGITEAFF. The CDR3 bases are TGTGCCAGCAGTGAAATTCAGGGAGGGATCACTGAAGCTTTCTTT.

CDR3 loop: CASSSGQAGGFGYGYTF. Here the CDR3 DNA reads TGTGCCAGTAGTTCGGGACAGGCAGGAGGCTTTGGCTATGGCTACACCTTC. The J gene is TRBJ1-2, the V gene TRBV19; 8 bases align to TRBD1. The CDR3 contains 17 residues. Germline V lookup: CDR1 LNHDA, CDR2 SQIVND (reference sequence). V shed 5 bases and J 4 bases; nucleotides not matched to a gene: 15.

The gene calls are TRBV11-2 and TRBJ1-5, with D hard to call. The V end was cut by 1 base, the J end by 4 bases, with 5 bases between. CDR1 and CDR2 (germline): SGHAT, FQNNGV. The CDR3 runs to 13 residues. CDR3: CASSLGENQPQHF. The CDR3 DNA follows: TGTGCCAGCAGCTTAGGGGAGAATCAGCCCCAGCATTTT.

The V gene is TRBV6-5, the J gene TRBJ2-2; 10 bases fit TRBD2. The CDR3 runs to 15 residues. CDR1 MNHEY and CDR2 SVGAGI come from the germline V gene. J gave up 2 bases and V 8 bases, and 5 bases lay outside the gene matches. The CDR3 region is CASSSGGVNTGELFF. The CDR3 DNA follows: TGTGCCAGCTCTAGCGGGGGAGTAAACACCGGGGAGCTGTTTTTT.

In this sample, this clone turned up a few times. This chain links TRBV30 with TRBJ1-2; D gene unclear. The germline CDR1 and CDR2 sequences are GTSNPN and SVGIG (reference sequence). The V gene lost 1 base and the J gene lost 8 bases, with 17 bases spanning the gap. The CDR3 consists of 14 residues. The CDR3 DNA follows: TGTGCCTGGAGTGCCGACCCCAACTCGCGGGGCTACACCTTC. It yields the protein CAWSADPNSRGYTF.

The rearrangement uses TRBV9 and TRBJ1-2; 8 bases line up with TRBD1. CDR1 is SGDLS, CDR2 YYNGEE, per germline. The CDR3 spans 13 residues. The V and J ends lost 3 bases and 5 bases, in that order; junction bases with no gene match: 3. The CDR3 spells CASSGQGIYGYTF. CDR3 coding DNA: TGTGCCAGCAGCGGACAGGGGATATATGGCTACACCTTC.

The chain joins TRBV3-1 (or the pseudogene TRBV3-2) to TRBJ2-2; TRBD2 matches at 12 bases. The CDR3 is made up of 15 amino acids. Losses at the gene ends were 4 bases for V and 3 bases for J; bases not matched to a gene: 0. Germline V gene sequence: CDR1 LGHDT, CDR2 YNNKEL (reference sequence). The CDR3 bases are TGTGCCAGCAGCCGACTAGCGGGGGACACCGGGGAGCTGTTTTTT. It yields the protein CASSRLAGDTGELFF.

This sequence joins TRBV11-2 and TRBJ1-5; D unresolved. The CDR3 is made up of 19 amino acids. CDR1 and CDR2 (germline): SGHAT, FQNNGV. The V and J ends lost 1 base and 7 bases respectively, with 26 bases between them. The CDR3 sequence is CASSLALLPGRRANQPQHF. DNA for the CDR3: TGTGCCAGCAGCTTAGCCCTGCTCCCCGGACGGCGGGCTAACCAGCCCCAGCATTTT.

This chain links TRBV30 with TRBJ1-4; a weak D match, TRBD1 (5 bases). Trimming cost V 1 base and J 4 bases, with 13 bases left between them. Looked up from germline, CDR1 is GTSNPN and CDR2 is SVGIG (reference sequence). The CDR3 runs 15 residues. The CDR3 is CAWSEETAINEKLFF. CDR3 nucleotide sequence: TGTGCCTGGAGTGAAGAGACAGCAATTAATGAAAAACTGTTTTTT.

The rearrangement joins TRBV7-9 to TRBJ2-1, with D tentatively TRBD1 (5 bases). From germline, CDR1 is SEHNR and CDR2 FQNEAQ (reference sequence). V was shortened by 4 bases and J by 5 bases, with 24 bases between the two germline ends. The CDR3 sequence is 18 residues long. CDR3 DNA sequence: TGTGCCAGCAGCTCCCCGGCCGAACAGGCTCTTGCGGACAATGAGCAGTTCTTC. Residues: CASSSPAEQALADNEQFF.